The 24 T cell receptor beta chains below were found in one sample sequenced in a study of metastatic and nonmetastatic thyroid tumors. TCRdb re-called the PCR reads via MiXCR. The table has 25,000 to 30,000 clones, about 16% seen once. Every patient underwent thyroid surgery untreated. Sequences were obtained from blood. Source of these receptors: a female donor with papillary thyroid cancer or a benign thyroid nodule (not recorded which). Some clones in this sample may be carry-over from other donors' samples.

In DNA form, the CDR3 reads TGTGCCAGCAGCTCGTTTGACAGGGTGACGGTTGGCTACACCTTC. This codes for CASSSFDRVTVGYTF. This rearrangement joins TRBV5-6 to TRBJ1-2, with 7 bases that match TRBD1. This CDR3 contains 15 residues. With V trimmed by 3 bases and J by 7 bases, 12 bases remained unmatched. The germline CDR1 and CDR2 sequences are SGHDT and YYEEEE.

The table lists this clone with a few counts. CDR3 in amino acids: CASITTGEYVNEQFF. The CDR3 DNA sequence: TGTGCCAGCATCACCACAGGGGAGTATGTTAATGAGCAGTTCTTC. This chain uses TRBV12-3 or TRBV12-4 with TRBJ2-1; TRBD1 matches 7 bases. The V gene end was trimmed by 7 bases and the J gene end by 7 bases; junction bases not matched to a gene: 13. This CDR3 region has 15 residues.

The chain links TRBV5-1 to TRBJ2-3; no clear D gene. CDR3 length: 14 residues. Per germline, CDR1 SGHRS and CDR2 YFSETQ. Trimming cost V 4 bases and J 0 bases, with 9 bases left between them. The CDR3, as DNA: TGCGCCAGCAGCATGGACGGGAGCACAGATACGCAGTATTTT. Its translation: CASSMDGSTDTQYF.

Only a few counts were recorded for this clone. The rearrangement uses TRBV28 and TRBJ2-7, with TRBD2 identical over 13 bases. V gave up 7 bases and J gave up 3 bases; unmatched junction bases: 12. The CDR3 runs to 17 residues. Germline-derived CDR1 and CDR2 are MDHEN and SYDVKM. CDR3 region: CASTRTSGRAPVYEQYF. CDR3 sequence (DNA): TGTGCCAGCACTAGGACTAGCGGGAGAGCCCCTGTCTACGAGCAGTACTTC.

Relative to its sample, this clone is medium-sized (0.01 to 0.1%). The V call is TRBV28, the J call TRBJ2-3, with D perhaps TRBD2 (6 bases). Germline-derived CDR1 and CDR2 are MDHEN and SYDVKM. V shed 6 bases and J shed 1 base, with 14 bases lying between them. The CDR3 extends over 15 amino acids. The CDR3 sequence is CASSGRSGGTDTQYF. The CDR3 region has the DNA TGTGCCAGCAGCGGGAGATCTGGGGGCACAGATACGCAGTATTTT.

This clone came up many times. The chain links TRBV20-1 to TRBJ1-4; D is unclear. Trimming pared 3 bases from V and 8 bases from J, leaving 10 bases between. Germline values: CDR1 DFQATT, CDR2 SNEGSKA (reference sequence). The CDR3 runs 12 residues. Here the CDR3 DNA reads TGCAGTGCTAGTGAATCGTGGGAAAAACTGTTTTTT. Residues: CSASESWEKLFF.

This clone was picked up many times. The chain combines TRBV11-2 with TRBJ1-2; TRBD1 aligns across 10 bases. The germline gives CDR1 SGHAT, CDR2 FQNNGV. V dropped 0 bases and J dropped 7; count of bases not matched to a gene: 5. This CDR3 region has 15 residues. The CDR3 sequence is CASSLDRGQGFGYTF. CDR3 sequence (DNA): TGTGCCAGCAGCTTAGATCGGGGACAGGGGTTTGGCTACACCTTC.

The chain recombines TRBV29-1 with TRBJ2-7, with unresolved D. This CDR3 is built from 11 residues. V was trimmed by 5 bases and J by 3 bases, leaving 8 bases between them. Germline lookup yields CDR1 SQVTM and CDR2 ANQGSEA. The CDR3 loop reads CSVRRSYEQYF. CDR3 bases: TGCAGCGTTAGACGGAGCTACGAGCAGTACTTC.

J is TRBJ2-1 and V is TRBV5-4, with TRBD2 identical over 7 bases. CDR3 length: 13 amino acids. The V gene's germline CDR1 is SGHNT and CDR2 YYREEE (reference sequence). With 4 bases clipped from V and 7 bases from J, the junction kept 5 bases outside the gene matches. For the CDR3, the DNA is TGTGCCAGCAGCGTTGGGGGAGGGAATGAGCAGTTCTTC. Encoded protein: CASSVGGGNEQFF.

This clone was observed once. This may arise from a read error, as a much more abundant clone is one base away. V and J are TRBV5-1 and TRBJ1-1; D is unresolved. The V and J ends lost 4 bases and 5 bases respectively, with 15 bases between them. This CDR3 is built from 14 residues. Germline V gene lookup returns CDR1 SGHRS and CDR2 YFSETQ. The CDR3 DNA sequence: TGCGCCAGCAGCCAGTCGGGCCTAGGGACTGAAGCTTTCTTT. As protein: CASSQSGLGTEAFF.

Comment on this clone: A read error may produce the germline difference seen at one junction end. V usage is TRBV10-3 and J usage is TRBJ2-3, with 7 bases lining up with TRBD1. In germline, CDR1 is ENHRY, CDR2 SYGVKD. There are 13 residues in the CDR3. The CDR3 bases are TGTGCCTACCAGAGGGACAGCACAGATAAGCAGTATTTT. Translated, it gives CAYQRDSTDKQYF.

Judged by abundance, this clone is medium-sized. The gene calls are TRBV12-3 or TRBV12-4 and TRBJ2-1; D possibly corresponds to TRBD2 (6 bases). This CDR3 is built from 15 residues. Trimming cost V 3 bases and J 9 bases, with 18 bases left between them. Here the CDR3 reads CASSFRAPTGGEQFF. The CDR3, as DNA: TGTGCCAGCAGTTTTCGGGCGCCCACCGGGGGTGAGCAGTTCTTC.

This clone has only a few counts. V gene TRBV24-1 combines with J gene TRBJ2-1; no clear D gene. From germline, CDR1 is KGHDR and CDR2 SFDVKD. Trimming stripped 1 base from V and 6 bases from J, with 15 bases between. There are 16 residues in the CDR3. The CDR3 is CATSDFSSRRFNEQFF. As DNA, the CDR3 is TGTGCCACCAGTGATTTTTCCAGCCGGCGATTCAATGAGCAGTTCTTC.

This clone has at least ten counts. Being one base from a much bigger clone, this may be a read error. This chain links TRBV7-3 with TRBJ2-3, with D perhaps assigned TRBD1 or TRBD2 (6 bases each). CDR1 is SGHTA, CDR2 FQGTGA, per germline. The CDR3 consists of 13 residues. V lost 4 bases to trimming and J lost 9 bases, with 14 bases between them. The CDR3 region is CASSSEGGGTQYF. The CDR3 region has the DNA TGTGCCAGCAGCTCAGAGGGGGGCGGCACGCAGTATTTT.

Many counts were recorded for this clone. The genes are TRBV11-3 and TRBJ2-7; TRBD2 is a possible D gene (6 bases). V was cut by 5 bases and J by 7 bases, with 15 bases left in between. CDR1 and CDR2 (germline): SGHNT, YENEEA. There are 13 residues in the CDR3. In DNA form, the CDR3 reads TGTGCCAGCAGCCCCGGAGGGGCAGGGGAGCAGTACTTC. As protein: CASSPGGAGEQYF.

This clone appeared many times. The chain has TRBV19 and TRBJ2-1; TRBD2 aligns across 8 bases. CDR3 length: 14 amino acids. The germline gives CDR1 LNHDA, CDR2 SQIVND (reference sequence). The V segment lost 5 bases and the J segment 2 bases; nucleotides outside the gene matches: 2. The CDR3 DNA reads TGTGCCAGTAGTGCGGGGGGACCCTACAATGAGCAGTTCTTC. This encodes CASSAGGPYNEQFF.

This clone has at least ten counts. V and J are TRBV20-1 and TRBJ1-4; D gene ambiguous. V shed 3 bases and J shed 8 bases, with 10 bases lying between them. The CDR3 covers 12 residues. Per germline, CDR1 DFQATT and CDR2 SNEGSKA (reference sequence). CDR3 amino acids: CSASGSWEKLFF. CDR3 sequence (DNA): TGCAGTGCTAGTGGATCGTGGGAAAAACTGTTTTTT.

This clone was seen many times. The V and J genes are TRBV6-1 and TRBJ1-5, with 11 nucleotides matching TRBD1. Germline loops: CDR1 MNHNS, CDR2 SASEGT. V shed 5 bases and J 1 base; nucleotides not matched to a gene: 7. The CDR3 contains 17 residues. CDR3 protein: CASSPGTGGTSNQPQHF. The CDR3 DNA sequence: TGTGCCAGCAGTCCCGGGACAGGGGGTACAAGCAATCAGCCCCAGCATTTT.

This clone qualifies as medium-sized. This chain joins TRBV6-5 and TRBJ1-2; 8 bases agree with TRBD1. Germline CDR1 and CDR2: MNHEY and SVGAGI. The V segment lost 2 bases and the J segment 1 base; nucleotides outside the gene matches: 6. The CDR3 contains 16 residues. The CDR3 protein is CASSYVPGGVNYGYTF. CDR3 in DNA: TGTGCCAGCAGTTACGTTCCAGGGGGCGTTAACTATGGCTACACCTTC.

This rearrangement joins TRBV5-6 to TRBJ2-3; D may be TRBD2 (5 bases). The CDR3 spans 12 residues. The V gene's germline CDR1 is SGHDT and CDR2 YYEEEE. V gave up 7 bases and J gave up 8 bases, with 14 bases separating them. CDR3 amino acids: CASQLDEGTQYF. The CDR3 coding sequence is TGTGCCAGCCAACTCGATGAGGGTACGCAGTATTTT. Combining the CDR3 with reference TRBV5-6 and TRBJ2-3 gives the whole variable domain DAGVTQSPTHLIKTRGQQVTLRCSPKSGHDTVSWYQQALGQGPQFIFQYYEEEERQRGNFPDRFSGHQFPNYSSELNVNALLLGDSALYLCASQLDEGTQYFGPGTRLTVL.

The sample holds many counts of this clone. V is TRBV7-3 and J is TRBJ1-2; 8 nucleotides line up with TRBD1. This CDR3 is built from 14 residues. Germline V gives CDR1 SGHTA, CDR2 FQGTGA. Germline trimming cut 5 bases from V and 8 bases from J; bases unmatched to any gene: 10. The DNA of the CDR3 is TGTGCCAGCAGCCCCCGACAGGGGTCGGACGGCTACACCTTC. Translation gives CASSPRQGSDGYTF.

By its share, this clone is medium-sized. The chain uses TRBV28 and TRBJ1-2, with D perhaps TRBD1 (6 bases). V lost 3 bases and J 4 bases, leaving 9 bases between the germline ends. Germline V gene lookup returns CDR1 MDHEN and CDR2 SYDVKM. The length of the CDR3 is 13 residues. In DNA form, the CDR3 reads TGTGCCAGCAGTTTTTTGGGGGCCTATGGCTACACCTTC. Amino acids: CASSFLGAYGYTF.

In its sample, this clone was seen a few times. The chain is built from TRBV6-1 and TRBJ1-1, with unresolved D. Trimming removed 7 bases from V and 2 bases from J, with 11 bases in between. CDR3 size: 13 residues. Germline assignment: CDR1 MNHNS and CDR2 SASEGT. The CDR3 coding sequence is TGTGCCAGCACCAACACAGCAAACACTGAAGCTTTCTTT. It encodes CASTNTANTEAFF.

By proportion, this clone is medium-sized (0.01 to 0.1%). The rearrangement joins TRBV6-1 to TRBJ2-3; D unclear. This CDR3 has 17 residues. CDR1 and CDR2 (germline): MNHNS, SASEGT. Deletions cut 4 bases from V and 2 bases from J, with 19 bases between. The CDR3: CASSAVPGPTHTDTQYF. The CDR3 nucleotides are TGTGCCAGCAGTGCCGTCCCCGGACCGACCCACACAGATACGCAGTATTTT.